The 16 T cell receptor beta chains below come from one sample, sequenced in a study of memory CD4+ T cells and cytomegalovirus serostatus. Data came from immunoSEQ multiplex PCR; TCRdb stores just in-frame clones and leaves some out. This sample has approximately 46,000 clones, with roughly 80% found just once. Single viable CD3+CD4+CD8-CD45RO+ cells were sorted as the memory CD4+ T cells. The sample was memory CD4+ T cells from blood. These receptors all stem from an adult in good health and CMV-seropositive.

In its sample, this clone was seen a few times. The V gene is TRBV19, the J gene TRBJ2-7; 7 bases line up with TRBD1. With V trimmed by 10 bases and J by 0 bases, 12 bases remained unmatched. The CDR3 covers 15 residues. CDR1 and CDR2 from the germline V gene are LNHDA and SQIVND (reference sequence). The CDR3 protein is CATAVRTGNSYEQYF. CDR3 nucleotide sequence: TGTGCCACAGCGGTACGGACAGGAAACTCCTACGAGCAGTACTTC.

J is TRBJ2-5 and V is TRBV7-2, with D possibly being TRBD1 or TRBD2 (5 bases each). The CDR3 contains 13 residues. Trimming removed 1 base from V and 6 bases from J, with 9 bases in between. Germline CDR1 SGHTA, CDR2 FQGNSA. Here the CDR3 reads CASSLDGTKTQYF. The CDR3 DNA is TGTGCCAGCAGCTTAGACGGGACGAAGACCCAGTACTTC.

The chain links TRBV11-3 to TRBJ2-1, with TRBD2 matching over 9 bases. J gave up 9 bases and V 5 bases, and 8 bases lay outside the gene matches. This CDR3 comprises 14 residues. Germline CDR1 reads SGHNT; CDR2 reads YENEEA. CDR3 DNA: TGTGCCAGCAGCATTAGCGGGGGCCTCGGTGAGCAGTTCTTC. Its translation is CASSISGGLGEQFF.

The CDR3 region is CASSLFRGISYNEQFF. CDR3 sequence (DNA): TGTGCCAGCAGTTTATTCCGGGGGATCTCCTACAATGAGCAGTTCTTC. This rearrangement joins TRBV27 to TRBJ2-1; the D gene is possibly TRBD2 (6 bases). The CDR3 loop spans 16 amino acids. With 1 base removed from V and 0 bases from J, the gap between germline ends came to 10 bases. Germline V gives CDR1 MNHEY, CDR2 SMNVEV (reference sequence).

This clone was seen only once. The chain carries TRBV5-6 and TRBJ1-1; D uncertain. V was trimmed by 4 bases and J by 1 base, leaving 11 bases between them. CDR1 is SGHDT, CDR2 YYEEEE, per germline. The CDR3 runs 14 residues. In nucleotides, the CDR3 is TGTGCCAGCAGCCCGGACGGTCGGAACACTGAAGCTTTCTTT. This encodes CASSPDGRNTEAFF. Full variable domain (missing parts from reference TRBV5-6 and TRBJ1-1): DAGVTQSPTHLIKTRGQQVTLRCSPKSGHDTVSWYQQALGQGPQFIFQYYEEEERQRGNFPDRFSGHQFPNYSSELNVNALLLGDSALYLCASSPDGRNTEAFFGQGTRLTVV.

The J gene is TRBJ1-2, the V gene TRBV18; perhaps TRBD1 as D (5 bases). Deletions cut 2 bases from V and 4 bases from J, with 8 bases between. Germline CDR1 KGHSH, CDR2 LQKENI. This CDR3 has 13 amino acids. The CDR3 nucleotides are TGTGCCAGCTCACCAGGGGCATCCTATGGCTACACCTTC. Protein sequence: CASSPGASYGYTF.

The chain links TRBV2 to TRBJ2-5, with D perhaps matching TRBD2 (6 bases). The length of the CDR3 is 13 residues. CDR1 is SNHLY, CDR2 FYNNEI, per germline. The germline V and J ends were trimmed by 4 bases and 2 bases, with 8 bases remaining between them. CDR3 sequence (DNA): TGTGCCAGCAGTGGAGGGACTCAAGAGACCCAGTACTTC. As protein: CASSGGTQETQYF.

The rearrangement joins TRBV4-2 to TRBJ2-5; D ambiguous. V dropped 1 base and J dropped 4 bases, with 16 bases sitting between them. The CDR3 has 16 amino acids. Germline loops: CDR1 LGHNA, CDR2 YNFKEQ. CDR3 protein: CASSQAADRAGETQYF. CDR3 bases: TGTGCCAGCAGCCAAGCCGCTGATAGAGCAGGAGAGACCCAGTACTTC.

The chain has TRBV15 and TRBJ2-7; D tentatively fits TRBD1 or TRBD2 (5 bases each). This CDR3 contains 15 residues. V dropped 2 bases and J dropped 4 bases, with 15 bases sitting between them. The germline gives CDR1 LNHNV, CDR2 YYDKDF (reference sequence). CDR3 nucleotides: TGTGCCACCAGCAGACCGGGGCTCCGCCGATACGAGCAGTACTTC. This sequence encodes CATSRPGLRRYEQYF.

CDR3 amino acids: CASSLGQGFSENTQYF. DNA for the CDR3: TGTGCCAGCAGCTTGGGCCAGGGCTTTAGCGAAAATACGCAGTATTTT. V and J are TRBV5-4 and TRBJ2-3; either TRBD1 or TRBD2 may supply D (5 bases each). The V gene lost 0 bases and the J gene lost 7 bases, with 18 bases spanning the gap. This CDR3 region has 16 residues. The germline CDR1 and CDR2 sequences are SGHNT and YYREEE (reference sequence). Based on the CDR3 plus reference TRBV5-4 and TRBJ2-3, the full variable domain is ETGVTQSPTHLIKTRGQQVTLRCSSQSGHNTVSWYQQALGQGPQFIFQYYREEENGRGNFPPRFSGLQFPNYSSELNVNALELDDSALYLCASSLGQGFSENTQYFGPGTRLTVL.

The V and J genes are TRBV5-1 and TRBJ2-7; D may be TRBD1 or TRBD2 (5 bases each). Trimming cost V 0 bases and J 3 bases, with 16 bases left between them. Germline V gives CDR1 SGHRS, CDR2 YFSETQ. This CDR3 is built from 16 residues. CDR3 sequence: CASSLAGDPKLYEQYF. The DNA of the CDR3 is TGCGCCAGCAGCTTGGCCGGGGACCCAAAACTCTACGAGCAGTACTTC.

The rearrangement uses TRBV5-1 and TRBJ2-2; 7 bases are shared with TRBD2. Germline V CDR1 and CDR2: SGHRS, YFSETQ. Trimming cost V 4 bases and J 3 bases; bases outside gene matches: 6. This CDR3 comprises 15 residues. The CDR3 spells CASSSTSADTGELFF. CDR3 nucleotide sequence: TGCGCCAGCAGCAGCACTAGCGCGGACACCGGGGAGCTGTTTTTT.

This chain uses TRBV9 with TRBJ2-3; perhaps TRBD2 as D (7 bases). Trimming pared 4 bases from V and 1 base from J, leaving 22 bases between. The CDR3 length is 18 residues. CDR1 is SGDLS, CDR2 YYNGEE, per germline. The CDR3 sequence: CASSYTQGGGERTDTQYF. In DNA, the CDR3 is TGTGCCAGCAGCTACACCCAGGGAGGGGGGGAGCGCACAGATACGCAGTATTTT.

The chain has TRBV28 and TRBJ1-2; TRBD1 agrees at 8 bases. CDR3 length: 14 residues. V shed 5 bases and J 3 bases; nucleotides not matched to a gene: 5. The germline gives CDR1 MDHEN, CDR2 SYDVKM. The CDR3 DNA reads as TGTGCCAGCAGTAAGGACAGGGAGGACTATGGCTACACCTTC. As protein: CASSKDREDYGYTF.

The chain is built from TRBV14 and TRBJ1-1, with D perhaps TRBD1 (5 bases). Germline loops: CDR1 SGHDN, CDR2 FVKESK. The CDR3 runs 13 residues. V lost 3 bases to trimming and J lost 7 bases, with 12 bases between them. The CDR3 region is CASSQYGALEAFF. The CDR3 nucleotides read TGTGCCAGCAGCCAGTATGGGGCCCTTGAAGCTTTCTTT. Variable domain in full (rest from reference TRBV14 and TRBJ1-1): EAGVTQFPSHSVIEKGQTVTLRCDPISGHDNLYWYRRVMGKEIKFLLHFVKESKQDESGMPNNRFLAERTGGTYSTLKVQPAELEDSGVYFCASSQYGALEAFFGQGTRLTVV.

The V call is TRBV10-3, the J call TRBJ1-6; D gene uncertain. V lost 10 bases and J lost 4, with 11 bases in between. Germline V gene data show CDR1 as ENHRY and CDR2 as SYGVKD. The CDR3 has 13 amino acids. This CDR3 is CATQTDYNSPLHF. As DNA, the CDR3 is TGTGCCACCCAAACAGATTATAATTCACCCCTCCACTTT.